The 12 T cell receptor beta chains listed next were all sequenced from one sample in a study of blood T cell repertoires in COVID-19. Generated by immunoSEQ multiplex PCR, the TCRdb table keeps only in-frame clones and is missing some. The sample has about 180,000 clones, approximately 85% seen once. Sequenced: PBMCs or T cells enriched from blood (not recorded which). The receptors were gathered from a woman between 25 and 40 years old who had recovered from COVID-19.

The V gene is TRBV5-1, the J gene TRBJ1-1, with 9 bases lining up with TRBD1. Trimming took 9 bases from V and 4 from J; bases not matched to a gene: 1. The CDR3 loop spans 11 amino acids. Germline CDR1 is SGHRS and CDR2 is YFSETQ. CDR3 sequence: CATTGGTEAFF. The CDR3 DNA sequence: TGCGCCACGACAGGGGGCACTGAAGCTTTCTTT.

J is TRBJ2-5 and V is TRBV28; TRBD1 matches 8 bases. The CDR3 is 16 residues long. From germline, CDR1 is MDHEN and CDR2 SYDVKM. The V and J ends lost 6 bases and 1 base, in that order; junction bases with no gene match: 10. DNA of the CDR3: TGTGCCAGCAGACCGCAGGGGGCCTTGTCCCAAGAGACCCAGTACTTC. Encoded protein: CASRPQGALSQETQYF.

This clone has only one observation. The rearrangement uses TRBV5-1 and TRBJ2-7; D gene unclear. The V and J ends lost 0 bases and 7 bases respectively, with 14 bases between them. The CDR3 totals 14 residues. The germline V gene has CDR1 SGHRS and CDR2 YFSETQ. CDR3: CASSLGSSVREQYF. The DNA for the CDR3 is TGCGCCAGCAGCTTGGGGTCGAGCGTTCGAGAGCAGTACTTC.

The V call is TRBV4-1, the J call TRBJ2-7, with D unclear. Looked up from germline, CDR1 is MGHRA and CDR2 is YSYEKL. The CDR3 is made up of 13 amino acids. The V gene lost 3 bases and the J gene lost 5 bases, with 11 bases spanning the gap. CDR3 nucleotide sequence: TGCGCCAGCAGCCACGCCCTTGGCCACGAGCAGTACTTC. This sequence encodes CASSHALGHEQYF.

In nucleotides, the CDR3 is TGTGCCAGTAGATCCGGGACAGGGAACTTATATGGCTACACCTTC. This gives the protein CASRSGTGNLYGYTF. The chain has TRBV19 and TRBJ1-2, with 9 bases fitting TRBD1. With 6 bases clipped from V and 5 bases from J, the junction kept 10 bases outside the gene matches. This CDR3 has 15 residues. Germline CDR1 is LNHDA and CDR2 is SQIVND (reference sequence). The full variable domain, with the rest looked up from reference TRBV19 and TRBJ1-2, is DGGITQSPKYLFRKEGQNVTLSCEQNLNHDAMYWYRQDPGQGLRLIYYSQIVNDFQKGDIAEGYSVSREKKESFPLTVTSAQKNPTAFYLCASRSGTGNLYGYTFGSGTRLTVV.

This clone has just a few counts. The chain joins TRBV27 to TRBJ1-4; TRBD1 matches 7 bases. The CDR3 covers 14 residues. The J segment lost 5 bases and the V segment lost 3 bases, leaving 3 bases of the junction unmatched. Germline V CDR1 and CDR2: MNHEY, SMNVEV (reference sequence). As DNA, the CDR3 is TGTGCCAGCAGTTTGACCAGGGGGAATGAAAAACTGTTTTTT. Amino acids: CASSLTRGNEKLFF.

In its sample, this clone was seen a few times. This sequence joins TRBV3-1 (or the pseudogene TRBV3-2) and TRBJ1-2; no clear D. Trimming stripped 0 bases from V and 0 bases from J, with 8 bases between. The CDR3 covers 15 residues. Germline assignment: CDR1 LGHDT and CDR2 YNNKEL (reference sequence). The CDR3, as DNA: TGTGCCAGCAGCCAAGAGCGGCGATCTAACTATGGCTACACCTTC. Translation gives CASSQERRSNYGYTF.

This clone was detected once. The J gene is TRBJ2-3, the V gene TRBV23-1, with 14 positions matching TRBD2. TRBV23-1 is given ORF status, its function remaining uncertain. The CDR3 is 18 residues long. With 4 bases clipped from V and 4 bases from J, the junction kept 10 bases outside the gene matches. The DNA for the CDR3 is TGCGCCAGCAGTCTGAAGGGGACTAGCGGGAGCCCGTCAGATACGCAGTATTTT. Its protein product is CASSLKGTSGSPSDTQYF.

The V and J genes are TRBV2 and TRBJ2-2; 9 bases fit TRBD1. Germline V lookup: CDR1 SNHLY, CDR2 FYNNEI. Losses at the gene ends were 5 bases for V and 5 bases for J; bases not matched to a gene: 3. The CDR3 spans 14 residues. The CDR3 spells CASSPGQGTGELFF. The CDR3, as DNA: TGTGCCAGCAGTCCGGGACAGGGAACCGGGGAGCTGTTTTTT.

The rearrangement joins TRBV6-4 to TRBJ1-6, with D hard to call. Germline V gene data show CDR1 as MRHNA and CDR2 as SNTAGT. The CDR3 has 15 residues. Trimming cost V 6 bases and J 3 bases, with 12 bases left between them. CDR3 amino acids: CASRNSRFYNSPLHF. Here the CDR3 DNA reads TGTGCCAGCAGGAACTCTCGGTTCTATAATTCACCCCTCCACTTT.

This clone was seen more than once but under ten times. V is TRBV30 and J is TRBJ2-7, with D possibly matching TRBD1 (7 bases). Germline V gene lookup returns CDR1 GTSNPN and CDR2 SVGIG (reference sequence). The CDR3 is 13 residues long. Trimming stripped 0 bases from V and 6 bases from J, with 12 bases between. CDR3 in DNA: TGTGCCTGGAGTGTACGACAGGGAGGCGAGCAGTACTTC. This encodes CAWSVRQGGEQYF.

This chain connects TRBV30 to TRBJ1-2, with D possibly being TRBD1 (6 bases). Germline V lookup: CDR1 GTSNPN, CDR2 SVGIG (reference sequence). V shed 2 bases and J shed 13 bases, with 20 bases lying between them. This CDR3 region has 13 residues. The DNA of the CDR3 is TGTGCCTGGAGTTCGGGGGGCGCAGGGGTCTGCACCTTC. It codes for CAWSSGGAGVCTF.